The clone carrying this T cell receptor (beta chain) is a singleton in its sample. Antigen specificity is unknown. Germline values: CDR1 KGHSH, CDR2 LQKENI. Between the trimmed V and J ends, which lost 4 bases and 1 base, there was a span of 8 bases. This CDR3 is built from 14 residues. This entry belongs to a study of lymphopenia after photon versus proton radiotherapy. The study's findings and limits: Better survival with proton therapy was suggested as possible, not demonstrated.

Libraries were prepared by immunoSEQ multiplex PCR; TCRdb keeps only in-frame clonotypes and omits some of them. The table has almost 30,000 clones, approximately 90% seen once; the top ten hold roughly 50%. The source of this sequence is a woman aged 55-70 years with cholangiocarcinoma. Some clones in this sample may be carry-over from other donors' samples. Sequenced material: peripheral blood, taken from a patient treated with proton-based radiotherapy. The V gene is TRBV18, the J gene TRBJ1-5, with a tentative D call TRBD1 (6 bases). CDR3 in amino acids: CASSRTESNQPQHF. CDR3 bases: TGTGCCAGCTCACGGACAGAGAGCAATCAGCCCCAGCATTTT.